The T cell receptor (beta chain) described here comes from a study of blood T cell repertoires in COVID-19. Across the study: Samples came from the United States, Italy and Spain, spanning acute and convalescent COVID-19.

Here immunoSEQ multiplex PCR was the method, and the copy in TCRdb shows in-frame clones only, minus some. The repertoire holds 150,000 to 200,000 clones, with about 82% as singletons. CDR3 size: 11 residues. Trimming took 2 bases from V and 10 from J, leaving 6 bases between them. The V gene's germline CDR1 is LGHDT and CDR2 YNNKEL (reference sequence). The sequence was collected from a woman under 40 with acute or convalescent COVID-19. The sequenced sample consisted of peripheral blood. J is TRBJ2-1 and V is TRBV3-1 (or the pseudogene TRBV3-2); the D gene is possibly TRBD1 (6 bases). The CDR3 sequence is CASSQQGEQFF. The CDR3 DNA follows: TGTGCCAGCAGCCAACAGGGGGAGCAGTTCTTC.